This TCR beta chain was captured in a study of blood T cell repertoires in COVID-19. Per the study methods: How many nucleated cells were present was estimated from reference gene primer amplification. Generated by immunoSEQ multiplex PCR, the TCRdb table keeps only in-frame clones and is missing some. V, J and clone size reflect that table, while D and trimming were determined from the DNA. This table holds fewer than 500,000 clones, approximately 90% found once. Per the germline V gene, CDR1 is LGHDT and CDR2 is YNNKEL (reference sequence). Between the trimmed V and J ends, which lost 1 base and 6 bases, there was a span of 10 bases. This CDR3 spans 13 amino acids.

The V call is TRBV3-1 (or the pseudogene TRBV3-2), the J call TRBJ2-7; tentative D call: TRBD2 (6 bases). This sequence originates from a woman aged 25 to 39 with acute or convalescent COVID-19. The sequencing input was peripheral blood. DNA of the CDR3: TGTGCCAGCAGCCAAGTTTTCGGGAGCGAGCAGTACTTC. It encodes CASSQVFGSEQYF.